The entry below gives a single T cell receptor (beta chain) sequence along with its context. The sample originates from a study of T cell changes during pregnancy in multiple sclerosis. The CDR3 consists of 16 residues. CDR1 is LGHNT, CDR2 FRNRAP, per germline. With V trimmed by 6 bases and J by 4 bases, 12 bases remained unmatched. The data were produced by immunoSEQ multiplex PCR, yet TCRdb's version contains in-frame clones alone and is incomplete. Counted here are some 83,000 clones, 90% to 95% occurring once; the ten biggest clones make up roughly 3.5%. This TCR was sampled from a female donor in good health, serving as a control in a pregnancy study. Some clones in this sample may be carry-over from other donors' samples. The V gene is TRBV12-5, the J gene TRBJ2-3, with TRBD1 matching over 8 bases. The sequences come from PBMCs, collected in the first trimester of pregnancy. CDR3 DNA sequence: TGTGCTAGTGGCCGAACGCAGGGGGCTCAAGCAGATACGCAGTATTTT. Amino acids: CASGRTQGAQADTQYF.